A selection of T cell receptor beta chains follows, all from one sample in a study of T cells in Graves' hyperthyroidism and ophthalmopathy. One entry per CDR3 protein results from TCRdb running MiXCR on the multiplex PCR reads. The sample includes about 420,000 distinct CDR3 sequences, 15% to 18% seen only once; the top ten take about 14%. The sample taken for sequencing was blood. These receptors all come from a woman aged 18-30 years with Graves' hyperthyroidism. CDR3s include the opening cysteine and the closing phenylalanine or tryptophan. The D gene is left open where the match is weak. Rows give clone size only sometimes, using once, few, many, or a class for an expanded clone.

clone size: many; D gene: .; J gene: TRBJ2-7; V gene: TRBV5-1; CDR3 DNA: TGCGCCAGCAGCCCAGTTAGGGAACCCTACGAGCAGTACTTC; CDR3 protein: CASSPVREPYEQYF
clone size: many; D gene: .; J gene: TRBJ1-1; V gene: TRBV9; CDR3 DNA: TGTGCCAGCAGCGAAACACTGAACACTGAAGCTTTCTTT; CDR3 protein: CASSETLNTEAFF
clone size: many; D gene: .; J gene: TRBJ2-5; V gene: TRBV28; CDR3 DNA: TGTGCCAGCAGTTTGGCGGGAAAAATCCAAGAGACCCAGTACTTC; CDR3 protein: CASSLAGKIQETQYF
clone size: many; D gene: .; J gene: TRBJ1-2; V gene: TRBV29-1; CDR3 DNA: TGCAGCGTTGAAGGGGCAGGGAACTATGGCTACACCTTC; CDR3 protein: CSVEGAGNYGYTF
clone size: few; D gene: TRBD1; J gene: TRBJ1-2; V gene: TRBV6-1; CDR3 DNA: TGTGCCAGCAGTTCCGCTGGGTTCAGGGGGGATGGCTACACCTTC; CDR3 protein: CASSSAGFRGDGYTF
clone size: many; D gene: TRBD1; J gene: TRBJ2-5; V gene: TRBV2; CDR3 DNA: TGTGCCAGCAGTTTCGACAGGGGGCGTAGAGAGACCCAGTACTTC; CDR3 protein: CASSFDRGRRETQYF
clone size: many; D gene: .; J gene: TRBJ2-5; V gene: TRBV6-1; CDR3 DNA: TGTGCCAGCAGTGACTCCGGGCCCCAAGAGACCCAGTACTTC; CDR3 protein: CASSDSGPQETQYF
clone size: many; D gene: TRBD2; J gene: TRBJ2-5; V gene: TRBV20-1; CDR3 DNA: TGCAGTGCTGGAATTACTAGCGGGGGGGCCCAAGAGACCCAGTACTTC; CDR3 protein: CSAGITSGGAQETQYF
clone size: many; D gene: .; J gene: TRBJ1-2; V gene: TRBV27; CDR3 DNA: TGTGCCAGCAGACAGGTGCCTTACGGTGGCTACACCTTC; CDR3 protein: CASRQVPYGGYTF
clone size: many; D gene: .; J gene: TRBJ1-1; V gene: TRBV7-2; CDR3 DNA: TGTGCCAGCAGCATGGGGGGCAGCATCACGTTGAACCCTGAAGCTTTCTTT; CDR3 protein: CASSMGGSITLNPEAFF
clone size: many; D gene: .; J gene: TRBJ1-2; V gene: TRBV5-1; CDR3 DNA: TGCGCCAGCAGAGACACCTCTAACTATGGCTACACCTTC; CDR3 protein: CASRDTSNYGYTF
clone size: .; D gene: TRBD1; J gene: TRBJ2-5; V gene: TRBV29-1; CDR3 DNA: TGCAGCGCATCCAGACAGGGGTTCCAAGAGACCCAGTACTTC; CDR3 protein: CSASRQGFQETQYF
clone size: .; D gene: .; J gene: TRBJ1-2; V gene: TRBV4-3; CDR3 DNA: TGCGCCAGCAGCCTCTATGACAGGTCGAACTATGGCTACACCTTC; CDR3 protein: CASSLYDRSNYGYTF
clone size: .; D gene: .; J gene: TRBJ2-2; V gene: TRBV6-2/TRBV6-3; CDR3 DNA: TGTGCCAGCATGTATTCCGGGTCAGCAAATACCGGGGAGCTGTTTTTT; CDR3 protein: CASMYSGSANTGELFF
clone size: .; D gene: .; J gene: TRBJ2-1; V gene: TRBV7-6; CDR3 DNA: TGTGCCAGCGGCTTGGGGGGGGCAGGTTACAATGAGCAGTTCTTC; CDR3 protein: CASGLGGAGYNEQFF
clone size: many; D gene: .; J gene: TRBJ1-1; V gene: TRBV20-1; CDR3 DNA: TGCAGGGGCGATGGGGGCCTTAACACTGAAGCTTTCTTT; CDR3 protein: CRGDGGLNTEAFF
clone size: few; D gene: .; J gene: TRBJ2-7; V gene: TRBV7-2; CDR3 DNA: TGTGCCAGCAGCTTATTAGATGGCCGTTCCTACGAGCAGTACTTC; CDR3 protein: CASSLLDGRSYEQYF
clone size: many; D gene: TRBD1; J gene: TRBJ1-1; V gene: TRBV2; CDR3 DNA: TGTGCCAGCAGGGGGACCAGGGGGCACACTGAAGCTTTCTTT; CDR3 protein: CASRGTRGHTEAFF
clone size: many; D gene: TRBD1; J gene: TRBJ2-4; V gene: TRBV6-1; CDR3 DNA: TGTGCCAGCAGTGGACAGGGGCAGTTAGCCAAAAACATTCAGTACTTC; CDR3 protein: CASSGQGQLAKNIQYF
clone size: many; D gene: .; J gene: TRBJ2-1; V gene: TRBV12-3/TRBV12-4; CDR3 DNA: TGTGCCAGCAGTTTAAATCTTCTGGGTGGACCCTACAATGAGCAGTTCTTC; CDR3 protein: CASSLNLLGGPYNEQFF
clone size: many; D gene: TRBD2; J gene: TRBJ2-7; V gene: TRBV28; CDR3 DNA: TGTGCCAGCAGTGCACATACGGGACTAGCGGGAAAAGGCTACGAGCAGTACTTC; CDR3 protein: CASSAHTGLAGKGYEQYF
clone size: many; D gene: .; J gene: TRBJ1-4; V gene: TRBV2; CDR3 DNA: TGTGCCAGCACCGCGGCAGGGCCTAATGAAAAACTGTTTTTT; CDR3 protein: CASTAAGPNEKLFF